These 26 T cell receptor beta chains originate from one sample sequenced in a study of blood T cell repertoires in COVID-19. Profiled with immunoSEQ multiplex PCR; TCRdb holds only in-frame clones, not every one. The profile shows roughly 81,000 clones, about 83% of them singletons. Sequenced material: peripheral blood. These receptor sequences come from an elderly man with active or convalescent COVID-19.

This clone was counted at least ten times. The chain is built from TRBV6-6 and TRBJ2-7; 12 nucleotides line up with TRBD2. The CDR3 length is 16 residues. V gave up 5 bases and J gave up 3 bases; unmatched junction bases: 8. Germline values: CDR1 MNHNY, CDR2 SVGAGI (reference sequence). Here the CDR3 DNA reads TGTGCCAGCAGTCTCAAGACTAGCGGGAGTTTCTACGAGCAGTACTTC. Translated, it gives CASSLKTSGSFYEQYF.

J is TRBJ1-2 and V is TRBV7-2; unclear D gene. The V gene's germline CDR1 is SGHTA and CDR2 FQGNSA. This CDR3 region has 13 residues. Trimming cost V 8 bases and J 0 bases, with 10 bases left between them. The CDR3 is CASGLGPNYGYTF. DNA of the CDR3: TGTGCCAGCGGGCTCGGCCCTAACTATGGCTACACCTTC.

This clone appeared a few times. The chain joins TRBV11-2 to TRBJ2-7; unclear D gene. With 3 bases removed from V and 2 bases from J, the gap between germline ends came to 8 bases. Germline V gene data show CDR1 as SGHAT and CDR2 as FQNNGV. The CDR3 length is 13 residues. CDR3 protein: CASSLSLAYEQYF. In DNA form, the CDR3 reads TGTGCCAGCAGCTTGAGCCTCGCCTACGAGCAGTACTTC.

J is TRBJ2-7 and V is TRBV6-2 or TRBV6-3, with 7 nucleotides matching TRBD2. Germline V gene lookup returns CDR1 MNHEY and CDR2 SVGEGT. Trimming cost V 1 base and J 2 bases; bases outside gene matches: 5. The CDR3 runs to 15 residues. The CDR3 loop is CASSYWLAETYEQYF. The CDR3 nucleotides read TGTGCCAGCAGTTACTGGCTAGCGGAAACCTACGAGCAGTACTTC.

V is TRBV28 and J is TRBJ2-7, with no clear D. Germline lookup yields CDR1 MDHEN and CDR2 SYDVKM. Deletions cut 5 bases from V and 5 bases from J, with 28 bases between. The CDR3 loop spans 18 amino acids. The DNA for the CDR3 is TGTGCCAGCAGTGGCACCGCGCCGTGGGCCCCGTTATTTGACGAGCAGTACTTC. It yields the protein CASSGTAPWAPLFDEQYF.

V usage is TRBV18 and J usage is TRBJ1-4; D perhaps matches TRBD1 (5 bases). Deletions cut 4 bases from V and 8 bases from J, with 8 bases between. The CDR3 spans 12 residues. The germline CDR1 and CDR2 sequences are KGHSH and LQKENI. This CDR3 reads CASSRGEEKLFF. The CDR3 bases are TGTGCCAGCTCACGGGGGGAGGAAAAACTGTTTTTT.

CDR3 residues: CASSLKGSGINDQPQHF. The CDR3 DNA follows: TGTGCCAGCAGCTTGAAAGGGTCCGGGATAAACGATCAGCCCCAGCATTTT. The V and J genes are TRBV5-8 and TRBJ1-5, with no clear D. Germline values: CDR1 SGHTS, CDR2 YDEGEE. The V end was cut by 1 base, the J end by 5 bases, with 19 bases between. This CDR3 region has 17 residues.

The J gene is TRBJ2-2, the V gene TRBV3-1 (or the pseudogene TRBV3-2); D remains unclear. From germline, CDR1 is LGHDT and CDR2 YNNKEL (reference sequence). The CDR3 has 13 residues. V was cut by 3 bases and J by 7 bases, with 9 bases left in between. The CDR3 here is CASSQLLNGELFF. CDR3 sequence (DNA): TGTGCCAGCAGCCAGTTACTAAACGGGGAGCTGTTTTTT.

This clone occurred once. The chain is built from TRBV19 and TRBJ1-2; tentatively, D is TRBD1 (6 bases). CDR1 LNHDA and CDR2 SQIVND come from the germline V gene (reference sequence). V lost 6 bases and J 5 bases, leaving 10 bases between the germline ends. The CDR3 length is 12 residues. The CDR3 region has the DNA TGTGCCAGTAGACAACAGGGTTATGGCTACACCTTC. Amino acids: CASRQQGYGYTF. Based on the CDR3 plus reference TRBV19 and TRBJ1-2, the full variable domain is DGGITQSPKYLFRKEGQNVTLSCEQNLNHDAMYWYRQDPGQGLRLIYYSQIVNDFQKGDIAEGYSVSREKKESFPLTVTSAQKNPTAFYLCASRQQGYGYTFGSGTRLTVV.

The J gene is TRBJ2-3, the V gene TRBV30; 7 nucleotides match TRBD1. V was clipped by 6 bases and J by 11 bases; unmatched bases: 5. Germline V lookup: CDR1 GTSNPN, CDR2 SVGIG (reference sequence). The CDR3 covers 10 residues. This chain's CDR3 is CACSGQLQYF. CDR3 nucleotides: TGTGCCTGCTCGGGACAGTTGCAGTATTTT.

This clone has ten or more counts. This sequence joins TRBV3-1 (or the pseudogene TRBV3-2) and TRBJ1-3; a weak D match, TRBD1 (5 bases). The germline V gene has CDR1 LGHDT and CDR2 YNNKEL (reference sequence). Deletions cut 0 bases from V and 3 bases from J, with 9 bases between. CDR3 length: 15 residues. The CDR3 here is CASSQDRASGNTIYF. CDR3 DNA: TGTGCCAGCAGCCAAGACAGGGCGAGTGGAAACACCATATATTTT.

This chain connects TRBV2 to TRBJ2-1; the D gene is possibly TRBD2 (6 bases). The CDR3 runs to 16 residues. Trimming removed 4 bases from V and 8 bases from J, with 21 bases in between. Per germline, CDR1 SNHLY and CDR2 FYNNEI. The DNA of the CDR3 is TGTGCCAGCAGTGTAGCCAGAAGGGGAGGTTCCGATGAGCAGTTCTTC. It is translated as CASSVARRGGSDEQFF.

The chain carries TRBV11-2 and TRBJ2-1, with TRBD2 as a possible D gene (5 bases). With 6 bases removed from V and 3 bases from J, the gap between germline ends came to 12 bases. CDR3 length: 14 amino acids. CDR1 and CDR2 from the germline V gene are SGHAT and FQNNGV. CDR3 sequence reads: CASSRDEGYNEQFF. The CDR3 DNA follows: TGTGCCAGCAGTCGCGACGAGGGCTACAATGAGCAGTTCTTC. The variable domain in full, completed from reference TRBV11-2 and TRBJ2-1, reads EAGVAQSPRYKIIEKRQSVAFWCNPISGHATLYWYQQILGQGPKLLIQFQNNGVVDDSQLPKDRFSAERLKGVDSTLKIQPAKLEDSAVYLCASSRDEGYNEQFFGPGTRLTVL.

The J gene is TRBJ2-7, the V gene TRBV5-6; D remains ambiguous. The V and J ends lost 2 bases and 5 bases respectively, with 14 bases between them. CDR1 and CDR2 from the germline V gene are SGHDT and YYEEEE. This CDR3 spans 14 amino acids. CDR3 sequence: CASSLPPRVDEQYF. DNA of the CDR3: TGTGCCAGCAGCTTACCCCCCCGGGTAGACGAGCAGTACTTC. The full variable domain, with the rest looked up from reference TRBV5-6 and TRBJ2-7, is DAGVTQSPTHLIKTRGQQVTLRCSPKSGHDTVSWYQQALGQGPQFIFQYYEEEERQRGNFPDRFSGHQFPNYSSELNVNALLLGDSALYLCASSLPPRVDEQYFGPGTRLTVT.

The chain combines TRBV4-2 with TRBJ1-1, with 7 bases aligning to TRBD1. Germline V gives CDR1 LGHNA, CDR2 YNFKEQ. V was clipped by 2 bases and J by 1 base; unmatched bases: 7. There are 16 residues in the CDR3. DNA for the CDR3: TGTGCCAGCAGCCAAAGAACAGGGGTCGAGAACACTGAAGCTTTCTTT. Its translation is CASSQRTGVENTEAFF.

The chain combines TRBV3-1 (or the pseudogene TRBV3-2) with TRBJ1-5; D is uncertain. Trimming left V 1 base short and J 2 bases short, with 3 bases between. This CDR3 region has 13 residues. Germline-derived CDR1 and CDR2 are LGHDT and YNNKEL (reference sequence). The CDR3 DNA follows: TGTGCCAGCAGCCAAGCGGGCAATCAGCCCCAGCATTTT. Translation: CASSQAGNQPQHF.

The V gene is TRBV6-5, the J gene TRBJ2-3; tentatively, D is TRBD2 (6 bases). With 0 bases removed from V and 11 bases from J, the gap between germline ends came to 15 bases. The CDR3 consists of 14 residues. Germline V CDR1 and CDR2: MNHEY, SVGAGI. The CDR3: CASSYSSSVKVQYF. The CDR3 coding sequence is TGTGCCAGCAGTTACTCGTCTAGCGTTAAGGTGCAGTATTTT.

The chain has TRBV14 and TRBJ2-7; 9 nucleotides line up with TRBD1. This CDR3 region has 14 residues. CDR1 SGHDN and CDR2 FVKESK come from the germline V gene. Losses at the gene ends were 4 bases for V and 3 bases for J; bases not matched to a gene: 4. DNA for the CDR3: TGTGCCAGCAGCCGGACAGGGGCCCTCTACGAGCAGTACTTC. Translation gives CASSRTGALYEQYF.

This chain connects TRBV7-6 to TRBJ2-1, with 7 positions matching TRBD2. The CDR3 is 15 amino acids. V lost 8 bases to trimming and J lost 5 bases; unmatched junction nucleotides: 12. Germline assignment: CDR1 SGHVS and CDR2 FNYEAQ. This CDR3 is CASGAMSGTNNEQFF. CDR3 coding DNA: TGTGCCAGCGGAGCTATGTCCGGGACTAACAATGAGCAGTTCTTC.

The chain joins TRBV29-1 to TRBJ2-3; 12 nucleotides align to TRBD2. The V and J ends lost 6 bases and 3 bases, in that order; junction bases with no gene match: 10. Germline V gene data show CDR1 as SQVTM and CDR2 as ANQGSEA. The CDR3 spans 16 residues. The CDR3 is CSVGASGRGPTDTQYF. CDR3 nucleotides: TGCAGCGTGGGGGCTAGCGGGAGGGGCCCTACAGATACGCAGTATTTT.

CDR3 region: CASSPRGQAGNTIYF. CDR3 coding DNA: TGTGCCAGCAGCCCGAGGGGACAGGCTGGAAACACCATATATTTT. This chain uses TRBV7-9 with TRBJ1-3, with TRBD1 matching 8 bases. The CDR3 covers 15 residues. V shed 5 bases, J shed 2 bases, and the junction held 5 bases outside the gene matches. In germline, CDR1 is SEHNR, CDR2 FQNEAQ (reference sequence).

The DNA of the CDR3 is TGTGCCAGCTACCGGACAGGCCAATCGGGAGAGACCCAGTACTTC. Amino acids: CASYRTGQSGETQYF. The chain carries TRBV2 and TRBJ2-5; 7 bases map to TRBD1. This CDR3 spans 15 amino acids. Germline lookup yields CDR1 SNHLY and CDR2 FYNNEI. The trim removed 8 bases at V and 4 bases at J, leaving 13 bases unmatched. Using reference TRBV2 and TRBJ2-5 for the parts outside the CDR3, the full variable domain is EPEVTQTPSHQVTQMGQEVILRCVPISNHLYFYWYRQILGQKVEFLVSFYNNEISEKSEIFDDQFSVERPDGSNFTLKIRSTKLEDSAMYFCASYRTGQSGETQYFGPGTRLLVL.

The chain is built from TRBV5-1 and TRBJ1-4, with D unclear. V was clipped by 0 bases and J by 0 bases, with 9 bases between them. The CDR3 is 16 amino acids. Germline V gene lookup returns CDR1 SGHRS and CDR2 YFSETQ. This CDR3 reads CASSLDAVTTNEKLFF. As DNA, the CDR3 is TGCGCCAGCAGCTTGGATGCAGTCACAACTAATGAAAAACTGTTTTTT.

This chain connects TRBV6-2 or TRBV6-3 to TRBJ1-5; the D gene is possibly TRBD1 (5 bases). Germline V gene sequence: CDR1 MNHEY, CDR2 SVGEGT. The CDR3 is made up of 14 amino acids. The V gene lost 4 bases and the J gene lost 5 bases, with 12 bases spanning the gap. CDR3 protein: CASSSGLSDQPQHF. CDR3 DNA: TGTGCCAGCAGTTCGGGACTCTCGGATCAGCCCCAGCATTTT.

The chain uses TRBV7-9 and TRBJ1-1, with D hard to call. The CDR3 is 13 amino acids. V lost 1 base, J lost 10 bases, and 13 bases lay in between. From germline, CDR1 is SEHNR and CDR2 FQNEAQ (reference sequence). The chain's CDR3 is CASSLGHRQGAFF. The CDR3 DNA sequence: TGTGCCAGCAGCTTAGGCCATAGACAAGGAGCTTTCTTT.

The chain employs TRBV5-1 and TRBJ2-4; maybe TRBD1 (7 bases). CDR1 SGHRS and CDR2 YFSETQ come from the germline V gene. There are 14 residues in the CDR3. The ends were cut back, 1 base at V and 8 bases at J, with 13 bases in the middle. The DNA of the CDR3 is TGCGCCAGCAGCTTGACAGGGGAGGTGGACATTCAGTACTTC. Translating it yields CASSLTGEVDIQYF.